The 24 T cell receptor beta chains below were found in one sample sequenced in a study of blood T cells in healthy people across ages. It was with a sample-barcoded 5' primer and a J-beta primer mix that a second PCR of about 6 to 12 cycles was run. MiXCR, run by TCRdb on the 5' RACE reads, gives a single entry per CDR3 protein. The sample carries hundreds of thousands of distinct CDR3 sequences, around 48% recorded once. Sequenced material: blood. The receptors were sampled from a woman aged 55-69 years in good health.

The CDR3 is CASSSTGSGQPQHF. CDR3 nucleotide sequence: TGTGCCAGCAGCTCGACAGGGTCCGGTCAGCCCCAGCATTTT. The chain uses TRBV7-6 and TRBJ1-5; 7 nucleotides line up with TRBD1. Germline V gene data show CDR1 as SGHVS and CDR2 as FNYEAQ. J was trimmed by 6 bases and V by 4 bases; bases with no gene match: 6. The CDR3 totals 14 residues.

This clonotype was seen a few times. V is TRBV4-2 and J is TRBJ2-1, with 10 bases matching TRBD2. Germline V gene lookup returns CDR1 LGHNA and CDR2 YNFKEQ. V lost 1 base to trimming and J lost 7 bases; unmatched junction nucleotides: 10. This CDR3 contains 17 residues. The CDR3 sequence is CASSQALAGTGKNEQFF. In nucleotides, the CDR3 is TGTGCCAGCAGCCAAGCACTAGCGGGGACTGGGAAGAATGAGCAGTTCTTC.

The chain combines TRBV10-3 with TRBJ2-1; D unresolved. The CDR3 runs to 18 residues. The V gene's germline CDR1 is ENHRY and CDR2 SYGVKD. The V gene lost 3 bases and the J gene lost 0 bases, with 18 bases spanning the gap. This CDR3 reads CAISDYARLEHSYNEQFF. The DNA for the CDR3 is TGTGCCATCAGTGACTACGCCAGACTCGAACACTCCTACAATGAGCAGTTCTTC.

There are a few counts of this clonotype. The J gene is TRBJ2-5, the V gene TRBV4-2; no clear D. CDR3 length: 13 residues. Germline CDR1 LGHNA, CDR2 YNFKEQ. Trimming cost V 0 bases and J 4 bases, with 6 bases left between them. CDR3 amino acids: CASSQDGGETQYF. In DNA form, the CDR3 reads TGTGCCAGCAGCCAAGATGGCGGAGAGACCCAGTACTTC.

This clonotype has only a few counts. This rearrangement joins TRBV14 to TRBJ1-2; the D gene is possibly TRBD1 (5 bases). CDR1 and CDR2 from the germline V gene are SGHDN and FVKESK. The CDR3 extends over 14 amino acids. V was pared by 1 base and J by 2 bases, with 8 bases between. The CDR3 protein is CASSQAKGNYGYTF. DNA of the CDR3: TGTGCCAGCAGCCAAGCGAAGGGGAACTATGGCTACACCTTC.

The chain is built from TRBV14 and TRBJ2-4, with D tentatively TRBD1 (8 bases). V was clipped by 3 bases and J by 12 bases, with 24 bases between them. There are 16 residues in the CDR3. Germline CDR1 is SGHDN and CDR2 is FVKESK. The CDR3 DNA reads TGTGCCAGCAGCCAGTCCACTCCTACAGGGGGGGGCAGTCAGTACTTC. It yields the protein CASSQSTPTGGGSQYF.

The V and J genes are TRBV7-2 and TRBJ2-3; 8 bases map to TRBD1. The CDR3 runs 16 residues. V gave up 5 bases and J gave up 4 bases; unmatched junction bases: 11. In germline, CDR1 is SGHTA, CDR2 FQGNSA. The CDR3 DNA follows: TGTGCCAGCAGCACAAGACCCAGGGGGCGGGCAGATACGCAGTATTTT. Encoded protein: CASSTRPRGRADTQYF.

CDR3 amino acids: CASRSTGMNTEAFF. CDR3 DNA: TGTGCCAGCAGGTCCACAGGGATGAACACTGAAGCTTTCTTT. The chain uses TRBV12-3 or TRBV12-4 and TRBJ1-1; D might be TRBD1 (6 bases). This CDR3 is built from 14 residues. The ends were cut back, 6 bases at V and 0 bases at J, with 11 bases in the middle.

The genes are TRBV9 and TRBJ2-1, with a weak D call TRBD2 (7 bases). V was shortened by 3 bases and J by 4 bases, with 14 bases between the two germline ends. Germline CDR1 and CDR2: SGDLS and YYNGEE. The CDR3 is 15 amino acids. The CDR3 bases are TGTGCCAGCAGCGAGGGGGGGGGCGGGTACAATGAGCAGTTCTTC. Its translation is CASSEGGGGYNEQFF.

This rearrangement joins TRBV5-1 to TRBJ2-1; D is unresolved. This CDR3 region has 15 residues. The V end was cut by 4 bases, the J end by 0 bases, with 11 bases between. Germline CDR1 SGHRS, CDR2 YFSETQ. The CDR3 sequence is CASSRTDSSYNEQFF. CDR3 nucleotides: TGCGCCAGCAGCCGGACCGATAGCTCCTACAATGAGCAGTTCTTC.

This clonotype was seen only a few times. The rearrangement joins TRBV29-1 to TRBJ2-5; the match to TRBD2 covers 12 bases. With 5 bases clipped from V and 4 bases from J, the junction kept 8 bases outside the gene matches. Germline CDR1 SQVTM, CDR2 ANQGSEA. This CDR3 contains 15 residues. The CDR3 reads CSVHRTSGAGETQYF. CDR3 nucleotide sequence: TGCAGCGTTCACAGGACTAGCGGGGCTGGAGAGACCCAGTACTTC. Filled out from reference TRBV29-1 and TRBJ2-5, the complete variable domain reads SAVISQKPSRDICQRGTSLTIQCQVDSQVTMMFWYRQQPGQSLTLIATANQGSEATYESGFVIDKFPISRPNLTFSTLTVSNMSPEDSSIYLCSVHRTSGAGETQYFGPGTRLLVL.

The chain recombines TRBV20-1 with TRBJ1-4; possibly TRBD1 for D (5 bases). Germline loops: CDR1 DFQATT, CDR2 SNEGSKA (reference sequence). The CDR3 is made up of 14 amino acids. The germline V and J ends were trimmed by 6 bases and 7 bases, with 18 bases remaining between them. CDR3 bases: TGCAGTGCGGCTCTTGCGGGGGTCTTTGAAAAACTGTTTTTT. As protein: CSAALAGVFEKLFF.

The chain employs TRBV7-9 and TRBJ2-3; 12 bases fit TRBD2. Trimming cost V 1 base and J 1 base; bases outside gene matches: 6. The germline CDR1 and CDR2 sequences are SEHNR and FQNEAQ (reference sequence). This CDR3 contains 18 residues. The CDR3 region has the DNA TGTGCCAGCAGCTTAGGCGGAGGGACTAGCGGGCGCACAGATACGCAGTATTTT. Protein product: CASSLGGGTSGRTDTQYF.

V usage is TRBV6-1 and J usage is TRBJ2-7, with D perhaps TRBD2 (5 bases). Trimming took off 1 base at V and 4 bases at J, with 8 bases between the two ends. CDR1 is MNHNS, CDR2 SASEGT, per germline. The CDR3 covers 13 residues. CDR3 DNA sequence: TGTGCCAGCAGTGAAGGCGGACTTTACGAGCAGTACTTC. Its translation is CASSEGGLYEQYF.

This clonotype occurred a few times. V gene TRBV3-1 combines with J gene TRBJ2-1; TRBD2 matches 10 bases. The CDR3 contains 17 residues. Germline CDR1 is LGHDT and CDR2 is YNNKEL (reference sequence). The junction had 11 bases not matched to a gene; V was cut back by 2 bases and J by 7 bases. The CDR3 DNA reads as TGTGCCAGCAGCCAACCTACCGGGACTAGCGTCGGTAATGAGCAGTTCTTC. It specifies CASSQPTGTSVGNEQFF.

The rearrangement links TRBV4-3 to TRBJ2-3, with 9 bases fitting TRBD2. V lost 4 bases and J lost 4; bases outside the gene matches: 9. Germline CDR1 and CDR2: LGHNA and YSLEER. The CDR3 sequence is 16 residues long. As DNA, the CDR3 is TGCGCCAGCAGCCGACCGGTAGCGGGAGTGCCAGATACGCAGTATTTT. Protein: CASSRPVAGVPDTQYF.

This clonotype has more than one count but fewer than ten. This chain links TRBV28 with TRBJ1-1; 7 bases fit TRBD1. This CDR3 region has 14 residues. Germline lookup yields CDR1 MDHEN and CDR2 SYDVKM. Unmatched junction bases numbered 7, after V lost 5 bases and J lost 4 bases. The CDR3 nucleotides read TGTGCCAGCAGTGTCTACAGGGGTGGCACTGAAGCTTTCTTT. It specifies CASSVYRGGTEAFF.

The gene calls are TRBV11-1 and TRBJ2-1; no firm D call. The ends were cut back, 1 base at V and 10 bases at J, with 8 bases in the middle. Looked up from germline, CDR1 is SGHAT and CDR2 is FQDESV (reference sequence). This CDR3 has 12 residues. CDR3 sequence: CASSLDAGEQFF. Here the CDR3 DNA reads TGTGCCAGCAGCTTAGATGCCGGCGAGCAGTTCTTC.

The V call is TRBV20-1, the J call TRBJ2-5, with D possibly TRBD2 on 5 matching bases. The CDR3 consists of 14 residues. With 1 base removed from V and 9 bases from J, the gap between germline ends came to 18 bases. In germline, CDR1 is DFQATT, CDR2 SNEGSKA (reference sequence). The DNA of the CDR3 is TGCAGTGCTAGAGGTGGCGGGCCCGGCTCGCCCCAGTACTTC. Translating it yields CSARGGGPGSPQYF.

This clonotype was seen a handful of times. This chain connects TRBV6-6 to TRBJ2-4; 10 nucleotides line up with TRBD1. The CDR3 runs to 14 residues. The germline CDR1 and CDR2 sequences are MNHNY and SVGAGI (reference sequence). The junction had 7 bases not matched to a gene; V was cut back by 5 bases and J by 9 bases. CDR3 nucleotides: TGTGCCAGCAGTACCGCCGGGACAGGGGTCATTCAGTACTTC. It encodes CASSTAGTGVIQYF.

A few counts support this clonotype. The chain uses TRBV27 and TRBJ1-1; a possible D gene is TRBD1 (5 bases). CDR1 is MNHEY and CDR2 is SMNVEV in the germline V gene (reference sequence). The V and J ends lost 7 bases and 0 bases respectively, with 12 bases between them. The CDR3 extends over 14 amino acids. CDR3 in DNA: TGTGCCAGCATTCCGGGGGGAGTGAACACTGAAGCTTTCTTT. Translation gives CASIPGGVNTEAFF.

The rearrangement uses TRBV18 and TRBJ2-7; D may be TRBD1 or TRBD2 (6 bases each). Germline V CDR1 and CDR2: KGHSH, LQKENI. Trimming removed 2 bases from V and 0 bases from J, with 11 bases in between. This CDR3 is 15 amino acids long. CDR3 in amino acids: CASSPEQGGSYEQYF. In DNA form, the CDR3 reads TGTGCCAGCTCACCAGAACAGGGAGGCTCCTACGAGCAGTACTTC. Supplemented by reference TRBV18 and TRBJ2-7, the full variable domain reads NAGVMQNPRHLVRRRGQEARLRCSPMKGHSHVYWYRQLPEEGLKFMVYLQKENIIDESGMPKERFSAEFPKEGPSILRIQQVVRGDSAAYFCASSPEQGGSYEQYFGPGTRLTVT.

The gene calls are TRBV4-3 and TRBJ2-7; a possible D gene is TRBD1 (5 bases). The CDR3 spans 14 residues. The V gene's germline CDR1 is LGHNA and CDR2 YSLEER. Trimming stripped 0 bases from V and 4 bases from J, with 10 bases between. The CDR3 loop reads CASSQDAGIYEQYF. The CDR3 DNA sequence: TGCGCCAGCAGCCAAGATGCAGGGATTTACGAGCAGTACTTC.

This clonotype was seen only once. The V and J genes are TRBV28 and TRBJ2-3; D is unresolved. V was trimmed by 6 bases and J by 5 bases, leaving 12 bases between them. CDR1 is MDHEN, CDR2 SYDVKM, per germline. The CDR3 has 13 residues. CDR3 sequence: CASSSTVVDTQYF. CDR3 bases: TGTGCCAGCAGCTCCACCGTAGTAGATACGCAGTATTTT.